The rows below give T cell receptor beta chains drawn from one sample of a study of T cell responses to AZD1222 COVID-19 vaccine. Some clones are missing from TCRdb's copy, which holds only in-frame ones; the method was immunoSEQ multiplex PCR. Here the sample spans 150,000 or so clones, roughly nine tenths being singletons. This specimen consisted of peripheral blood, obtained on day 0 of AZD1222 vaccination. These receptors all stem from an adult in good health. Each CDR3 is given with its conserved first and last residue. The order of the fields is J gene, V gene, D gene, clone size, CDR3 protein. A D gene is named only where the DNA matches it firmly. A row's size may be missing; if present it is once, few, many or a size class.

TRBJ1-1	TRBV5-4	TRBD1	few	CASSSRDRNTEAFF
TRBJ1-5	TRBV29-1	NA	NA	CSVATDYSNQPQHF
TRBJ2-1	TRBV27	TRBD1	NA	CASSLSPLLDRGLRDEQFF
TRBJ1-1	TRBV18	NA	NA	CASSPNRDTEAFF
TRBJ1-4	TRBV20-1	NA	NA	CSASRDVTLFF
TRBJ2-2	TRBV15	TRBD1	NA	CATSSLEGALFF
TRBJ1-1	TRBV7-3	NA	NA	CASSSPGAINTEAFF
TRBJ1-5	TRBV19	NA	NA	CASSISGRSIFRPQHF
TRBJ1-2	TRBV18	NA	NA	CASSNSANPNNYGYTF
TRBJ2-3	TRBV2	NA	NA	CASSERTFLYTDTQYF
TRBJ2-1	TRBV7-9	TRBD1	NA	CASIPRDREGNEQFF
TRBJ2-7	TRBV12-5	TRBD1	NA	CASAPRSTGPDEQYF
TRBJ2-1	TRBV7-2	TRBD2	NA	CASSLGLAGVNEQFF
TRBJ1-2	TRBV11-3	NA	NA	CASSLPGRGDYGYTF
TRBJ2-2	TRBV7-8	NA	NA	CASSLVGGVGRSGELFF
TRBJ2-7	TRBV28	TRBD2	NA	CASSPAGTSTGEQYF
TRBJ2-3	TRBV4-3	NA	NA	CASSQRPGGRSDTQYF
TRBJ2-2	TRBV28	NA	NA	CASNQQGFTGELFF
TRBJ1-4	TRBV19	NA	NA	CASSAVTNEKLFF
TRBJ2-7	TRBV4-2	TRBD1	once	CASSQRDRGYEQYF
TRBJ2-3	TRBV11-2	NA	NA	CASSRSGYQDTQYF
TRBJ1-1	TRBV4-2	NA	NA	CASSAFQWEDSTEAFF
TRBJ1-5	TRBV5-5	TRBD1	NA	CASSDTTTGDLSNQPQHF
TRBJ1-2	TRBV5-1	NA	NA	CASSLGSNYGYTF
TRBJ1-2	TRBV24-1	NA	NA	CATSVWETSPYTSTF
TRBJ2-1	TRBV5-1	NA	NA	CASSLGGSHNEQFF
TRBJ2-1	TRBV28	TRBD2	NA	CASSPGLATSYNEQFF
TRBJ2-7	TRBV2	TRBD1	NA	CASRGQGHEQYF
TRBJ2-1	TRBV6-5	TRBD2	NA	CATQNSGNSYNEQFF
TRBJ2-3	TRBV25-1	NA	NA	CASSGLGGATQYF
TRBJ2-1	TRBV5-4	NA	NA	CASSLAASARSYNEQFF
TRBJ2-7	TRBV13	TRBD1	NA	CASSRQGLSTYEQYF
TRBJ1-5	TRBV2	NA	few	CASSRGTSSNQPQHF
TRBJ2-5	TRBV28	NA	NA	CASTVGSFRQETQYF
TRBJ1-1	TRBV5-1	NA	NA	CASSEGRLNTEAFF